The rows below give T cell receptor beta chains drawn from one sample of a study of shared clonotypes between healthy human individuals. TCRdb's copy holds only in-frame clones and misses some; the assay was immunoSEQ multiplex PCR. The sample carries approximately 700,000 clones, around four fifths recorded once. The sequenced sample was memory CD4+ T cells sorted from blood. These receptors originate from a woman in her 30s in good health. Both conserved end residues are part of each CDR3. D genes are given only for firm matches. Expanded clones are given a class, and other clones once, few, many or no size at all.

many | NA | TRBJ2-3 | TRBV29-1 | TGCAGCGGGGGCCAAGATACGCAGTATTTT | CSGGQDTQYF
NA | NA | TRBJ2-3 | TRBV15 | TGTGCCACCAGCTTTGCTAGCACAGATACGCAGTATTTT | CATSFASTDTQYF
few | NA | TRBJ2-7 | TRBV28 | TGTGCCAGCAGTTCTATGACAGCCTCCTACGAGCAGTACTTC | CASSSMTASYEQYF
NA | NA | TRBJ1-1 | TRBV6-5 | TGTGCCAGCGAGGGGACGAGGGGCACGAAGGCTTTCTTT | CASEGTRGTKAFF
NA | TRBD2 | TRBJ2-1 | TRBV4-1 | TGCGCCAGCAGCCGCACTAGCGGGAGGGGGGCCTACAATGAGCAGTTCTTC | CASSRTSGRGAYNEQFF
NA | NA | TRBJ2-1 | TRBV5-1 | TGCGCCAGCAGTCGTACCTCCGGATCCTACAATGAGCAGTTCTTC | CASSRTSGSYNEQFF
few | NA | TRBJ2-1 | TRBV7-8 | TGTGCCAGCAGTTCCGGGTGGACAGATCAATACAATGAGCAGTTCTTC | CASSSGWTDQYNEQFF
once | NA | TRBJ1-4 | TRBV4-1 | TGCGCCAGCAGCGGTTGGGCGGAGGTTCAGTATGAAAAACTGTTTTTT | CASSGWAEVQYEKLFF
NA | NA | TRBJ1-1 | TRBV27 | TGTGCCAGCAGTTTATGGAGGGAGAACACTGAAGCTTTCTTT | CASSLWRENTEAFF
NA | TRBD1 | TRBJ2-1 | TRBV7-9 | TGTGCCAGCAGCTCTTATCAGGGGACAGGGGGCAAGAATGAGCAGTTCTTC | CASSSYQGTGGKNEQFF
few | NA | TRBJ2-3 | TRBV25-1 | TGTGCCAGCAGTGAATCTGAAAGGGCGGGTACGCAGTATTTT | CASSESERAGTQYF
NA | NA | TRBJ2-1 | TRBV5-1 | TGCGCCAGCAGCTTGGCGCAAGGAGTGAGGGAGCAGTTCTTC | CASSLAQGVREQFF
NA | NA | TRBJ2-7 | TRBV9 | TGTGCCAGCAGCGTAGGGGATAGCACGAGCTACGAGCAGTACTTC | CASSVGDSTSYEQYF
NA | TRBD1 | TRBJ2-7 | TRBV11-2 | TGTGCCAGCAGCTTAGGTATTTCCGGGACAGGGGTATACGAGCAGTACTTC | CASSLGISGTGVYEQYF
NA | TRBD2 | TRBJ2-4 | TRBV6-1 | TGTGCCAGCAGTGAAGCACGGAGGACTAGCGGGAGTATAAACATTCAGTACTTC | CASSEARRTSGSINIQYF
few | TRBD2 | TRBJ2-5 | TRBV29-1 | TGCAGCGCCCTCACTGGACTAGCGGGAGGGACAGAGACCCAGTACTTC | CSALTGLAGGTETQYF
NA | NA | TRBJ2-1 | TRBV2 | TGTGCCAGCAGTTCCCAGCTTCCTAGCGATGAGCAGTTCTTC | CASSSQLPSDEQFF
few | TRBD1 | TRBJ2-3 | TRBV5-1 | TGCGCCAGCAGCTTAGGGGACAGGGTCGGCACAGATACGCAGTATTTT | CASSLGDRVGTDTQYF
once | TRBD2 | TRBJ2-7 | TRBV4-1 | TGCGCCAGCAGCCAAGCACTTGGACTAGCGGCCTACGAGCAGTACTTC | CASSQALGLAAYEQYF
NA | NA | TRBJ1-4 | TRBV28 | TGTGCCAGCATGGGGGCTGCGGAAAAACTGTTTTTT | CASMGAAEKLFF
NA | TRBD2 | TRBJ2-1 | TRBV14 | TGTGCCAGCAGCGAAGGGACTAGCGTCACTGAGCAGTTCTTC | CASSEGTSVTEQFF
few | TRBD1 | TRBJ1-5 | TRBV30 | TGTGCCTGGAGTTTCCGGGACAGGGTGGATCAGCCCCAGCATTTT | CAWSFRDRVDQPQHF
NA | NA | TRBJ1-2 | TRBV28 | TGTGCCAGCAGTTCCGGGGGAGCTAACTATGGCTACACCTTC | CASSSGGANYGYTF
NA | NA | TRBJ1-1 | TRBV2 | TGTGCCAGCAGACGACTGGGCACTGAAGCTTTCTTT | CASRRLGTEAFF
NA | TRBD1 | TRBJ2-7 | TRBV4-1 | TGCGCCAGCAGCTCCGGGACAGGGGGCTATGAGCAGTACTTC | CASSSGTGGYEQYF
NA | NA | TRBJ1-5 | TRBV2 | TGTGCCAGCGGATATCGACGGAATAGCAATCAGCCCCAGCATTTT | CASGYRRNSNQPQHF
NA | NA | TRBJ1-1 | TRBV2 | TGTGCCAGCAGTGTCCGTTCCCCCCTCGATGAAGCTTTCTTT | CASSVRSPLDEAFF
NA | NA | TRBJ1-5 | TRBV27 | TGTGCCAGCAGTTTATACCCGAATCAGCCCCAGCATTTT | CASSLYPNQPQHF
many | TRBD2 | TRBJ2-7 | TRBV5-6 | TGTGCCAGCAGCTTAGCTAGCGGCAGCTCCTACGAGCAGTACTTC | CASSLASGSSYEQYF
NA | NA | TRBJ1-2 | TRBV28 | TGTGCCAGCAGTTTATACCGGGTAGGGTATGGCTACACCTTC | CASSLYRVGYGYTF
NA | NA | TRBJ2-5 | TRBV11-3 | TGTGCCAGCAGCCACTCGACAGGATCCCAAGAGACCCAGTACTTC | CASSHSTGSQETQYF
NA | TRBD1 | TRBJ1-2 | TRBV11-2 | TGTGCCAGCAGCCGGGACAGGGGATCGAAAGGCTACACCTTC | CASSRDRGSKGYTF
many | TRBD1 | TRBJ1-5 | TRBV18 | TGTGCCAGCTCACAGGGACAGGGGAATCAGCCCCAGCATTTT | CASSQGQGNQPQHF
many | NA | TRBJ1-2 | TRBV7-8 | TGTGCCAGCAGCGTCGGACACCCAGTAGCTAACTATGGCTACACCTTC | CASSVGHPVANYGYTF
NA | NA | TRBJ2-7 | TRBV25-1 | TGTGCCAGCAGTGACCAAAACTACGAGCAGTACTTC | CASSDQNYEQYF
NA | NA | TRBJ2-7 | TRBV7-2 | TGTGCCAGCAGCAGTAGTCGCTACGAGCAGTACTTC | CASSSSRYEQYF
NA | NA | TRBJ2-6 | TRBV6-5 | TGTGCCAGCCGCGCCTTGGCGGGGGCCAACGTCCTGACTTTC | CASRALAGANVLTF
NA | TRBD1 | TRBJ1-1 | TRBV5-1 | TGCGCCAGCAGCTACTACAGGGGTGGCTCTGAAGCTTTCTTT | CASSYYRGGSEAFF
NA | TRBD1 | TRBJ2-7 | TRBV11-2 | TGTGCCAGCAGCTCCTACTCAGGACAGGGGTGGTACTTC | CASSSYSGQGWYF
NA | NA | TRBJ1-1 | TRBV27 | TGTGCCAGCAGTTTCTTCGGAGGGCCCACTGAAGCTTTCTTT | CASSFFGGPTEAFF
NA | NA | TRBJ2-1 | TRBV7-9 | TGTGCCAGCAGCTCCAGGGAGCCGGCCTACAATGAGCAGTTCTTC | CASSSREPAYNEQFF
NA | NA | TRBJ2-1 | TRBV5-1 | TGCGCCAGCAGCTTTGATAGCGCCGCCTACAATGAGCAGTTCTTC | CASSFDSAAYNEQFF
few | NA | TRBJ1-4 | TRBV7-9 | TGTGCCAGCAGCTTGACGGGGGAAGAAAAACTGTTTTTT | CASSLTGEEKLFF
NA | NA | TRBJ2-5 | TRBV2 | TGTGCCAGCAGTGAAGCGCTCTGGGGCGGTCAAGAGACCCAGTACTTC | CASSEALWGGQETQYF